This TCR beta chain was sequenced during a study of T cell responses to AZD1222 COVID-19 vaccine (dated by TCRdb to about 2021). With respect to the entire study: TCR sequencing was performed for 233 trial participants, of whom some 200 were given two doses of AZD1222 and some 26 were given two doses of MenACWY control vaccine. Trial participants were enrolled by age into 18-55, 56-69 and 70-plus year subgroups, with approximately 160, 26 and 62 TCR-sequenced participants respectively. General study outcomes and caveats: Reportedly, close to half of the unique spike-specific TCRs recognized epitopes lying outside the regions that are mutated in the B.1.351 and B.1.1.7 variants. Participants were mostly white British and included more females than males, and it was suggested by the authors that clonal diversity may have been underestimated. Conclusions about previously exposed vaccinees are limited, since just six AZD1222 recipients were seropositive for SARS-CoV-2 at baseline. Because no day 14 peak-response samples were available, the repertoires could be characterized only after the peak T cell response. After two AZD1222 doses, spike-specific TCR breadth and depth were significantly higher than at day 0 and than in MenACWY recipients. The whole spike protein was spanned by vaccine-associated CD4 TCRs, and dominant responses were seen in regions 160-218 and 743-854. The 56-69-year group was small, and its depth increase did not reach significance, likely because of low power.

V trim: 8 bases; J trim: 4 bases; unmatched bases: 5. CDR1 and CDR2 are drawn from the germline V gene: KGHSH, LQKENI. The CDR3 runs 13 residues from the cysteine to the phenylalanine. CDR3 DNA is the only sequence kept; it has 39 bases, read in frame from the first base. Regarding this clone: Its antigen is unknown. Base qualities are not provided; no much larger clone lies one nucleotide away.

The CDR3 regions of human TCRbeta chains were analyzed by immunosequencing. Processing in the source paper ran as follows. TCRs in the repertoires were matched against a reference library of SARS-CoV-2-specific TCRs that had been generated with the MIRA antigen-specificity platform. Breadth was defined as the fraction of unique TCRs that were SARS-CoV-2-associated. Depth was defined as the fraction of total T cells that were SARS-CoV-2-associated. Using the MIRA data, every spike-specific TCR was mapped to the spike region that the TCR reacted to and assigned to either a CD4 or a CD8 class. Log10-transformed breadth and depth values were compared by one-way ANOVA with Sidak's multiple comparisons tests. TCRdb took over this immuneACCESS table, retaining in-frame rearrangements with V and J assigned. Such tables are incomplete; in checked studies, under half of the missing clones stem from an unresolved V gene, and the remainder is unexplained. V and J calls and clone size come straight from that table; D and trimming were deduced from the DNA. Recorded for this sample are about 180,000 clones; approximately 94% of them occurred a single time. The top ten clonotypes cover more than 1.5% of the sample.

The time point label, read with the paper, signifies: about 28 days (+/-7) after the second vaccine dose. Because spike-specific TCR depth and breadth did not differ between the two schedules, AZD1222 recipients who got a second dose at roughly 4 weeks were pooled with those who got a second dose at roughly 12 weeks. Vaccinee samples came from UK trials COV001 and COV002, including a single-blind randomized controlled phase 2/3 trial of AZD1222 (ChAdOx1 nCoV-19) in healthy adults. For TCRbeta chain sequencing, PBMC samples from trial participants were taken at day 0 and at day 28 after the second dose.

Sample: peripheral blood, taken 28 days after the second AZD1222 dose. The V and J segments used are TRBV18 and TRBJ1-1, with 9 junctional bases fitting TRBD1. The receptor was isolated from an adult who received the AZD1222 COVID-19 vaccine. The base sequence is TGTGCCAGCCGGGGACAGGGCATCACTGAAGCTTTCTTT. Its product reads: CASRGQGITEAFF.